Below are 18 T cell receptor beta chains sequenced from a single sample in a study of blood T cell repertoires in COVID-19. Generated by immunoSEQ multiplex PCR, the TCRdb table keeps only in-frame clones and is missing some. This sample carries 200,000 or so clones, around nine tenths of them seen once, and the ten largest clones take 5.5% to 7%. What was sequenced was peripheral blood. The receptors come from a woman aged 40-49 years who had recovered from COVID-19.

The CDR3 region is CASSSRTGGYEQYF. In DNA, the CDR3 is TGTGCCAGCAGCTCTCGGACAGGGGGCTACGAGCAGTACTTC. The V and J genes are TRBV7-8 and TRBJ2-7; 10 bases align to TRBD1. The CDR3 is 14 residues long. The junction had 3 bases not matched to a gene; V was cut back by 4 bases and J by 3 bases. From germline, CDR1 is SGHVS and CDR2 FQNEAQ.

The chain combines TRBV5-1 with TRBJ2-3; 13 nucleotides agree with TRBD2. Germline CDR1 and CDR2: SGHRS and YFSETQ. V shed 3 bases, J shed 5 bases, and the junction held 12 bases outside the gene matches. This CDR3 comprises 18 residues. The CDR3 loop reads CASSSPHGLAGVVDTQYF. Written as DNA, the CDR3 is TGCGCCAGCAGCTCCCCGCATGGACTAGCGGGAGTGGTAGATACGCAGTATTTT.

CDR3 DNA: TGTGCCAGCAGCCCGTATGACAGAATGAACACTGAAGCTTTCTTT. Protein: CASSPYDRMNTEAFF. This chain connects TRBV5-5 to TRBJ1-1; tentatively, D is TRBD1 (5 bases). Trimming removed 4 bases at V and 0 bases at J, with 13 bases between. There are 15 residues in the CDR3. Germline lookup yields CDR1 SGHKS and CDR2 YYEKEE (reference sequence).

The chain recombines TRBV7-9 with TRBJ2-1, with TRBD2 matching over 14 bases. V lost 4 bases to trimming and J lost 6 bases; unmatched junction nucleotides: 2. The CDR3 contains 15 residues. Germline CDR1 reads SEHNR; CDR2 reads FQNEAQ (reference sequence). CDR3 residues: CASSSTSGRVNEQFF. CDR3 coding DNA: TGTGCCAGCAGCTCGACTAGCGGGAGGGTCAATGAGCAGTTCTTC.

This clone was found a few times. The V and J genes are TRBV15 and TRBJ1-5, with D tentatively TRBD1 (5 bases). This CDR3 contains 16 residues. The V gene lost 2 bases and the J gene lost 4 bases, with 15 bases spanning the gap. Germline lookup yields CDR1 LNHNV and CDR2 YYDKDF (reference sequence). CDR3 nucleotide sequence: TGTGCCACCAGCAGATCCCTGGGGGGATTAAATCAGCCCCAGCATTTT. Residues: CATSRSLGGLNQPQHF.

The chain is built from TRBV18 and TRBJ2-3, with 9 positions matching TRBD1. The J segment lost 2 bases and the V segment lost 4 bases, leaving 4 bases of the junction unmatched. The germline V gene encodes CDR1 KGHSH and CDR2 LQKENI. This CDR3 is 15 amino acids long. CDR3 DNA: TGTGCCAGCTCACAAGGACAGGGGAACACAGATACGCAGTATTTT. Protein: CASSQGQGNTDTQYF.

J is TRBJ1-1 and V is TRBV6-6, with D perhaps TRBD1 (6 bases). V was pared by 6 bases and J by 5 bases, with 16 bases between. The CDR3 length is 14 residues. The germline gives CDR1 MNHNY, CDR2 SVGAGI (reference sequence). The CDR3 region is CASRNSQGNTEAFF. In DNA form, the CDR3 reads TGTGCCAGCAGGAATTCACAGGGAAATACTGAAGCTTTCTTT.

The chain carries TRBV5-6 and TRBJ2-2; TRBD2 is a possible D gene (5 bases). The CDR3 has 16 residues. Trimming left V 3 bases short and J 9 bases short, with 21 bases between. Germline assignment: CDR1 SGHDT and CDR2 YYEEEE. CDR3 region: CASSSPGSASGRELFF. CDR3 coding DNA: TGTGCCAGCAGCTCGCCGGGTAGCGCTAGTGGGCGGGAGCTGTTTTTT.

The gene calls are TRBV29-1 and TRBJ2-7; 10 positions match TRBD1. J was trimmed by 3 bases and V by 6 bases; bases with no gene match: 2. The CDR3 length is 12 residues. Germline values: CDR1 SQVTM, CDR2 ANQGSEA. CDR3 loop: CSVRDRGYEQYF. The CDR3 DNA is TGCAGCGTCCGGGACAGGGGCTACGAGCAGTACTTC.

The gene calls are TRBV12-3 or TRBV12-4 and TRBJ2-7, with D possibly matching TRBD1 (5 bases). This CDR3 comprises 12 residues. Between the trimmed V and J ends, which lost 2 bases and 7 bases, there was a span of 9 bases. As DNA, the CDR3 is TGTGCCAGCAGTTTATGGGGCGGTGAGCAGTACTTC. Protein sequence: CASSLWGGEQYF.

This clone has only a few counts. The chain combines TRBV18 with TRBJ2-7; 7 bases are shared with TRBD1. The CDR3 runs to 16 residues. J was trimmed by 2 bases and V by 0 bases; bases with no gene match: 7. From germline, CDR1 is KGHSH and CDR2 LQKENI. DNA of the CDR3: TGTGCCAGCTCACCACCGGTGAGACAGGGACCCTACGAGCAGTACTTC. It translates to CASSPPVRQGPYEQYF.

The chain is built from TRBV28 and TRBJ1-5, with 10 bases identical to TRBD1. This CDR3 comprises 15 residues. CDR1 and CDR2 from the germline V gene are MDHEN and SYDVKM. V dropped 6 bases and J dropped 4; count of bases not matched to a gene: 6. The CDR3 DNA reads as TGTGCCAGCAGACCGGACAGGGGGTCTAATCAGCCCCAGCATTTT. Its translation: CASRPDRGSNQPQHF. Based on the CDR3 plus reference TRBV28 and TRBJ1-5, the full variable domain is DVKVTQSSRYLVKRTGEKVFLECVQDMDHENMFWYRQDPGLGLRLIYFSYDVKMKEKGDIPEGYSVSREKKERFSLILESASTNQTSMYLCASRPDRGSNQPQHFGDGTRLSIL.

The chain has TRBV9 and TRBJ2-5, with D possibly being TRBD1 (5 bases). Germline V CDR1 and CDR2: SGDLS, YYNGEE. This CDR3 region has 14 residues. Trimming pared 0 bases from V and 2 bases from J, leaving 8 bases between. The CDR3: CASSVGRQQETQYF. For the CDR3, the DNA is TGTGCCAGCAGCGTAGGGAGACAGCAAGAGACCCAGTACTTC.

The chain links TRBV3-1 (or the pseudogene TRBV3-2) to TRBJ1-2; D may be TRBD1 (5 bases). Germline values: CDR1 LGHDT, CDR2 YNNKEL (reference sequence). The CDR3 totals 14 residues. V gave up 6 bases and J gave up 1 base, with 12 bases separating them. CDR3 sequence (DNA): TGTGCCAGCAGTCGACTGGGGGGTAACTATGGCTACACCTTC. The encoded protein is CASSRLGGNYGYTF.

This clone was observed a single time. This sequence joins TRBV3-1 (or the pseudogene TRBV3-2) and TRBJ2-5; possibly TRBD2 for D (6 bases). The V end was cut by 0 bases, the J end by 12 bases, with 14 bases between. Germline lookup yields CDR1 LGHDT and CDR2 YNNKEL (reference sequence). There are 13 residues in the CDR3. CDR3 residues: CASSQDLSREEYF. The DNA for the CDR3 is TGTGCCAGCAGCCAAGATTTGTCCAGGGAGGAGTACTTC.

The CDR3 nucleotides read TGTGCCAGCAGCCTCATAAATGAGGGCGGGCAGGGCACAGATACGCAGTATTTT. Protein: CASSLINEGGQGTDTQYF. The V gene is TRBV3-1 (or the pseudogene TRBV3-2), the J gene TRBJ2-3, with a weak D call TRBD2 (5 bases). The CDR3 runs to 18 residues. CDR1 is LGHDT, CDR2 YNNKEL, per germline (reference sequence). V gave up 4 bases and J gave up 1 base, with 21 bases separating them.

The rearrangement links TRBV9 to TRBJ2-2; 9 nucleotides match TRBD1. CDR3 length: 15 residues. Germline loops: CDR1 SGDLS, CDR2 YYNGEE. V trimming: 2 bases; J trimming: 8 bases; junction bases outside the gene matches: 7. As DNA, the CDR3 is TGTGCCAGCAGCGTCCGGGACAGGGCTAAAGGGGAGCTGTTTTTT. Protein product: CASSVRDRAKGELFF. The whole variable domain, remainder taken from reference TRBV9 and TRBJ2-2, is DSGVTQTPKHLITATGQRVTLRCSPRSGDLSVYWYQQSLDQGLQFLIQYYNGEERAKGNILERFSAQQFPDLHSELNLSSLELGDSALYFCASSVRDRAKGELFFGEGSRLTVL.

The CDR3 loop is CASSLKGVSTDTQYF. The CDR3 region has the DNA TGTGCCAGCAGTTTAAAGGGGGTGAGCACAGATACGCAGTATTTT. V is TRBV27 and J is TRBJ2-3; possible D gene TRBD1, 6 bases. The CDR3 contains 15 residues. Trimming removed 2 bases from V and 0 bases from J, with 9 bases in between. Germline CDR1 and CDR2: MNHEY and SMNVEV (reference sequence).